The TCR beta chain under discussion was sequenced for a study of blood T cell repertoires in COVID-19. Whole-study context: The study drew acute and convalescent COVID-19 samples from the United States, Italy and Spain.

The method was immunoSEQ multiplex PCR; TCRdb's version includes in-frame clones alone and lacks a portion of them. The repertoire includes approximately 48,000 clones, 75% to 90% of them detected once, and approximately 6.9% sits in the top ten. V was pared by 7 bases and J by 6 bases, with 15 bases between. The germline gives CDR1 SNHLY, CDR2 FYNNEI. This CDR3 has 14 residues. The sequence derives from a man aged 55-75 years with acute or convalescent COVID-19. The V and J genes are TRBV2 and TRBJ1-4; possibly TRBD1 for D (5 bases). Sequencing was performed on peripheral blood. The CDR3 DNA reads TGTGCCAGCAAGTACGGGGCGGGAGATGAAAAACTGTTTTTT. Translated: CASKYGAGDEKLFF.